What follows is one T cell receptor beta chain and its context. As processed by the authors: Reference gene primer amplification gave estimated nucleated cell counts. Produced via immunoSEQ multiplex PCR; TCRdb's table is partial and in-frame only. From that table come the V and J calls and clone size; the DNA was used to work out D and trimming. The sample has some 70,000 clones, more than 60% seen once. This sample stems from a study of blood T cell repertoires in COVID-19. Study information: Researchers got acute and convalescent COVID-19 samples from the United States, Italy and Spain. T cells, B-cell-depleted T cells, or PBMCs provided the cDNA or gDNA that served as material.

From germline, CDR1 is SGHAT and CDR2 FQDESV (reference sequence). V lost 3 bases, J lost 1 base, and 6 bases lay in between. This CDR3 region has 13 residues. This clonotype originated in a woman in her forties or fifties with acute or convalescent COVID-19. The sample comprised peripheral blood. This chain joins TRBV11-1 and TRBJ1-1; D is unclear. CDR3 amino acids: CASSFDRNTEAFF. The CDR3 nucleotides read TGTGCCAGCAGCTTCGATAGGAACACTGAAGCTTTCTTT.